Reported below is one T cell receptor beta chain. Its specificity is unknown. This CDR3 contains 16 residues. V was clipped by 4 bases and J by 4 bases; unmatched bases: 11. Germline lookup yields CDR1 SGHNT and CDR2 YYREEE (reference sequence). This sample is part of a study of cytomegalovirus exposure and HLA in healthy donors. Study overall: Earlier results showed roughly 120 million unique TCR beta sequences derived from roughly 190 million T cells. As released early, the data held roughly 85 million unique TCRs from HLA-typed donors.

With 60 Vbeta and 13 Jbeta primers, the PCR was carried out. Libraries were prepared by immunoSEQ multiplex PCR; TCRdb keeps only in-frame clonotypes and omits some of them. The sample table sets out 150,000 to 250,000 clones. General observations from the study: A later analysis found TCR association rates differed by HLA locus, highest for DRB1 and lowest for HLA-C. Reports showed the classifier diagnosing cytomegalovirus status with high specificity and sensitivity.

This chain connects TRBV5-4 to TRBJ1-1; 9 positions agree with TRBD1. The specimen was PBMCs. This TCR was recovered from a boy aged 10-17 years in good health and CMV-seronegative. The CDR3: CASSEDRGWWGTEAFF. The DNA for the CDR3 is TGTGCCAGCAGCGAGGACAGGGGTTGGTGGGGCACTGAAGCTTTCTTT.